The present entry profiles one T cell receptor beta chain with its context. These data come from a study of cytomegalovirus exposure and HLA in healthy donors. Trimming took off 4 bases at V and 7 bases at J, with 22 bases between the two ends. CDR1 SEHNR and CDR2 FQNEAQ come from the germline V gene (reference sequence). The CDR3 covers 16 residues. Libraries were prepared by immunoSEQ multiplex PCR; TCRdb keeps only in-frame clonotypes and omits some of them. The sample includes roughly 310,000 clones, roughly 87% seen only once; the top ten take about 0.96%. Material: PBMCs. The chain uses TRBV7-9 and TRBJ1-1, with TRBD1 as a possible D gene (5 bases). The origin of this receptor is a man in his thirties or forties in good health and CMV-seronegative. This chain's CDR3 is CASSSVGLWDSSEAFF. CDR3 sequence (DNA): TGTGCCAGCAGCTCAGTTGGGCTTTGGGACTCCAGTGAAGCTTTCTTT. Full variable domain (missing parts from reference TRBV7-9 and TRBJ1-1): DTGVSQNPRHKITKRGQNVTFRCDPISEHNRLYWYRQTLGQGPEFLTYFQNEAQLEKSRLLSDRFSAERPKGSFSTLEIQRTEQGDSAMYLCASSSVGLWDSSEAFFGQGTRLTVV.